The source of this T cell receptor (beta chain) is a study of OX40 agonist ivuxolimab in advanced cancers. Study summary: Patients were treated with intravenous ivuxolimab, dosed at 0.01 to 10 mg/kg and infused every 2 weeks.

Overall study results and limits: There were, on average, more expanded clones in CD8+ T cells than in CD4+. Among the lowest peripheral clonal expansion occurred in 0.1-3.0 mg/kg partial responders.

Trimming took 3 bases from V and 2 from J, leaving 11 bases between them. The CDR3 totals 14 residues. Germline lookup yields CDR1 ENHRY and CDR2 SYGVKD. Sequencing used immunoSEQ multiplex PCR; TCRdb keeps in-frame clones, though not all of them. The table includes about 55,000 clones, around nine tenths detected once. With respect to this clone: As yet, its antigen is unknown.

The material sequenced was CD4+ or CD8+ T cells sorted from blood, taken in a trial of the OX40 agonist ivuxolimab. This TCR derives from an adult with an advanced solid tumor such as melanoma, head and neck, liver or kidney cancer. The rearrangement joins TRBV10-3 to TRBJ2-7, with a tentative D call TRBD1 (6 bases). CDR3 in amino acids: CAISDLGQTYEQYF. The CDR3 DNA follows: TGTGCCATCAGTGACCTTGGACAGACCTACGAGCAGTACTTC.